This T cell receptor beta chain was found in a study of identical twins. In the case of this clonotype: The antigen is unknown.

Study-wide results and limits: Out-of-frame alpha sequences shared by twins showed excess low generation probability.

Template switching introduced a universal primer site, and the cDNA bore unique molecular identifiers. MiXCR, applied by TCRdb to the 5' RACE reads, yields one record per CDR3 protein. The sample comprises about 520,000 distinct CDR3 sequences, approximately 22% of which are singletons, and roughly 0.9% rests with the top ten. The CDR3 is 15 amino acids. The germline V and J ends were trimmed by 6 bases and 0 bases, with 12 bases remaining between them. This same sample was also taken into another study, of T cells expressing NK-cell markers.

The sample consisted of CD4+ T cells sorted from blood. The TCR comes from a young woman in good health. The rearrangement links TRBV12-3 or TRBV12-4 to TRBJ1-5; no clear D gene. The CDR3 DNA sequence: TGTGCCAGCAGAAATTCTGCGGTTAGCAATCAGCCCCAGCATTTT. Amino acids: CASRNSAVSNQPQHF.